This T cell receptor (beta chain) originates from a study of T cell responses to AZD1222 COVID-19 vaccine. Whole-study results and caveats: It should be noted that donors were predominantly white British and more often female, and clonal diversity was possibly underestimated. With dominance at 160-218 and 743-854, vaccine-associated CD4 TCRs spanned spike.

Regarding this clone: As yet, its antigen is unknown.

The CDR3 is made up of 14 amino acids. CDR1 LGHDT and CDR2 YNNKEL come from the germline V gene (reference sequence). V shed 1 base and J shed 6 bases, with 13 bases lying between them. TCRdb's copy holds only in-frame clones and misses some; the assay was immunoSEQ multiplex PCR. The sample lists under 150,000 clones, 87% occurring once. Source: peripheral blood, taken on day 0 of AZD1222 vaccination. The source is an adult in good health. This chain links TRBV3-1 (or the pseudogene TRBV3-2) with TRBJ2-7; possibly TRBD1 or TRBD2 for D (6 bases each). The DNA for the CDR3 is TGTGCCAGCAGCCAAGTCCCCAGGGGAGGCGAGCAGTACTTC. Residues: CASSQVPRGGEQYF.